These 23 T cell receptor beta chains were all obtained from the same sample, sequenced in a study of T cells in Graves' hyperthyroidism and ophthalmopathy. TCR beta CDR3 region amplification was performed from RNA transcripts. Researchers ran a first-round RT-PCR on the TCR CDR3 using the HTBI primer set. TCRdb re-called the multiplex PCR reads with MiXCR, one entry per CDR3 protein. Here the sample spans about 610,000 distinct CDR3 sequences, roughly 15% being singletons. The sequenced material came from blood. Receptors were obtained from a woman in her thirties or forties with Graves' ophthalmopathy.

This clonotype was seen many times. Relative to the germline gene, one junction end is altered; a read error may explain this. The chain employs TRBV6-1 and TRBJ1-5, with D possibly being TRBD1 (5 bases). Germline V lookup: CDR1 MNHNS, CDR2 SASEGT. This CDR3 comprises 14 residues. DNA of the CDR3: TGTGCCAGCAGTGCTTCAGGGACGTTAAAGCCCCGGCATTTT. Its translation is CASSASGTLKPRHF.

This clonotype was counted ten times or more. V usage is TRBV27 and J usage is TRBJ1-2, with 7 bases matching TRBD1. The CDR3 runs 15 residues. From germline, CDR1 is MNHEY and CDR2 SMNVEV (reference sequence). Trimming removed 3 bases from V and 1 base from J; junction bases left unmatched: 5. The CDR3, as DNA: TGTGCCAGCAGTTTCCGACAGGGCCGTAACTATGGCTACACCTTC. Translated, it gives CASSFRQGRNYGYTF.

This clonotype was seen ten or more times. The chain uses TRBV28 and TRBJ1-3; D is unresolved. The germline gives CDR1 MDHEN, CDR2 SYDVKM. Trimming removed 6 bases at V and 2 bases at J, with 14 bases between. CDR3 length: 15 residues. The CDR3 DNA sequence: TGTGCCAGCAGCTTCGGCGGGCAGACTGGAAACACCATATATTTT. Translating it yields CASSFGGQTGNTIYF.

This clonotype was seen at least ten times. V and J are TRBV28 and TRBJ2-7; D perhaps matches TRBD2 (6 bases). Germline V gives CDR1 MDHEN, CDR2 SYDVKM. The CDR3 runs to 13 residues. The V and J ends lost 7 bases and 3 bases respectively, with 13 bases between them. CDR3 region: CASTLAVDYEQYF. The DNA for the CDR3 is TGTGCCAGCACGTTAGCGGTAGACTACGAGCAGTACTTC.

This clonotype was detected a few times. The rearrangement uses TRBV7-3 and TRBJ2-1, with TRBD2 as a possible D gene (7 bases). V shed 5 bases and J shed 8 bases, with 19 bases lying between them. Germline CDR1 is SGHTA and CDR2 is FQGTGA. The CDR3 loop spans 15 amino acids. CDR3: CASSPGGAGLDEQFF. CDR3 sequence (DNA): TGTGCCAGCAGCCCTGGGGGGGCGGGCCTCGATGAGCAGTTCTTC. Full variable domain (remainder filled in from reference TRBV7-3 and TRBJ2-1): GAGVSQTPSNKVTEKGKYVELRCDPISGHTALYWYRQSLGQGPEFLIYFQGTGAADDSGLPNDRFFAVRPEGSVSTLKIQRTERGDSAVYLCASSPGGAGLDEQFFGPGTRLTVL.

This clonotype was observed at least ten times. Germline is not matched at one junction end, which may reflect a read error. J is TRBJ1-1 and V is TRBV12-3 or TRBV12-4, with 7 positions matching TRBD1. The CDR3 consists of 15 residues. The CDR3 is CASRADRVLNAEAFF. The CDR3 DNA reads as TGTGCCAGCAGGGCAGACAGGGTCTTGAACGCTGAAGCTTTCTTT.

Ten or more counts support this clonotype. The CDR3 bases are TGTGCCAGCAGGCCTCCGACTAGCGCGAACACCGGGGAGCTGTTTTTT. It codes for CASRPPTSANTGELFF. The V call is TRBV6-1, the J call TRBJ2-2; TRBD2 matches at 8 bases. Germline CDR1 and CDR2: MNHNS and SASEGT. The J segment lost 0 bases and the V segment lost 6 bases, leaving 6 bases of the junction unmatched. The CDR3 is made up of 16 amino acids.

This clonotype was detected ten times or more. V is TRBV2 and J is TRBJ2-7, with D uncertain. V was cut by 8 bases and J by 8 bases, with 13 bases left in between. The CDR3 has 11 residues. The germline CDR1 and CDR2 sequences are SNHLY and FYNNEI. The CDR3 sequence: CASSLLKQQYF. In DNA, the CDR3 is TGTGCCAGCTCGCTCCTTAAGCAGCAGTACTTC. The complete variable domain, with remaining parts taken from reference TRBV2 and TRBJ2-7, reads EPEVTQTPSHQVTQMGQEVILRCVPISNHLYFYWYRQILGQKVEFLVSFYNNEISEKSEIFDDQFSVERPDGSNFTLKIRSTKLEDSAMYFCASSLLKQQYFGPGTRLTVT.

The CDR3 sequence is CSVEVAGDQPQHF. For the CDR3, the DNA is TGCAGCGTTGAAGTGGCAGGGGATCAGCCCCAGCATTTT. J is TRBJ1-5 and V is TRBV29-1; maybe TRBD1 (6 bases). The CDR3 covers 13 residues. Trimming shortened V by 1 base and J by 5 bases, and 9 bases separated the two germline ends. The germline V gene has CDR1 SQVTM and CDR2 ANQGSEA.

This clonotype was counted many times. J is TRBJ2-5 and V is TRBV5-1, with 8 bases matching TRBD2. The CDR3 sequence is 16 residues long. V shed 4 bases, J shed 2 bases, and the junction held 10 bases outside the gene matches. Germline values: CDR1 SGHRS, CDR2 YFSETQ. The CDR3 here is CASSPDSGRFQETQYF. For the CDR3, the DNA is TGCGCCAGCAGCCCGGACAGCGGGAGATTTCAAGAGACCCAGTACTTC. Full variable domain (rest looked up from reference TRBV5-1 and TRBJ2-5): KAGVTQTPRYLIKTRGQQVTLSCSPISGHRSVSWYQQTPGQGLQFLFEYFSETQRNKGNFPGRFSGRQFSNSRSEMNVSTLELGDSALYLCASSPDSGRFQETQYFGPGTRLLVL.

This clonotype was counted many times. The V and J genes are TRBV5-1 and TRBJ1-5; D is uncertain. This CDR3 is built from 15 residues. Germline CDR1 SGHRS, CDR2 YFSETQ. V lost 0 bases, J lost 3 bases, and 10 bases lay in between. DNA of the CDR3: TGCGCCAGCAGCTTGGTTGGGGATCTCAATCAGCCCCAGCATTTT. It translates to CASSLVGDLNQPQHF.

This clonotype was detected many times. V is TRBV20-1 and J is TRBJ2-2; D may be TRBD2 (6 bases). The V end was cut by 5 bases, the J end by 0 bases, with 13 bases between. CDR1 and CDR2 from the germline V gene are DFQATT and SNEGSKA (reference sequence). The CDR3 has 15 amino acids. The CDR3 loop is CSAPRRGSNTGELFF. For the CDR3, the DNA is TGCAGTGCTCCTCGGCGGGGATCGAACACCGGGGAGCTGTTTTTT.

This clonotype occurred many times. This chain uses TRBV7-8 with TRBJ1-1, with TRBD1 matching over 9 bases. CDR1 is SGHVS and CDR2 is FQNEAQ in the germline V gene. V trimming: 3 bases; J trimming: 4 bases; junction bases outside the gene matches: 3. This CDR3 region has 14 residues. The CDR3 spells CASSFTGGVTEAFF. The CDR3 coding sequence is TGTGCCAGCAGCTTTACAGGGGGCGTCACTGAAGCTTTCTTT.

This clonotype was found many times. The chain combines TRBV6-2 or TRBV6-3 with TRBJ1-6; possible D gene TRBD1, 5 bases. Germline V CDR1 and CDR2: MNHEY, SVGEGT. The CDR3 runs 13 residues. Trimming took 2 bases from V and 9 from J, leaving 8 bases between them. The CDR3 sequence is CASSYLDSSPLHF. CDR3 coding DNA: TGTGCCAGCAGTTACCTTGACAGTTCACCCCTCCACTTT.

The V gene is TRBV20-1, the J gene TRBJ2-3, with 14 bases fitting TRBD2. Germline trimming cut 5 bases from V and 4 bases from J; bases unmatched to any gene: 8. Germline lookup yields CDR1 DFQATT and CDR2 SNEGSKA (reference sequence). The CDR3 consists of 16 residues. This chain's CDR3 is CSADHGLAGGPDTQYF. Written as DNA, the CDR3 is TGCAGTGCTGACCATGGACTAGCGGGAGGCCCAGATACGCAGTATTTT.

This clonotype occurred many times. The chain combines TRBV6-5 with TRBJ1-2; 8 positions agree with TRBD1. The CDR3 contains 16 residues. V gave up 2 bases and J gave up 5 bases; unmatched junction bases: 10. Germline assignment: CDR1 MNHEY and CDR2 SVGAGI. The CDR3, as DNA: TGTGCCAGCAGTTACCCAAGGGCAGGGGGCGGATATGGCTACACCTTC. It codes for CASSYPRAGGGYGYTF.

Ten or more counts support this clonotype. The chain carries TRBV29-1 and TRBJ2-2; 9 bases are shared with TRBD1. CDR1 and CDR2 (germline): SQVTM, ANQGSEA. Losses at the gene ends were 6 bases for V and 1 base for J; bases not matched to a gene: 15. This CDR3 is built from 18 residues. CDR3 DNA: TGCAGCGTCGGAACCGGGACAGGGCGAAGGAGGAACACCGGGGAGCTGTTTTTT. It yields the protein CSVGTGTGRRRNTGELFF.

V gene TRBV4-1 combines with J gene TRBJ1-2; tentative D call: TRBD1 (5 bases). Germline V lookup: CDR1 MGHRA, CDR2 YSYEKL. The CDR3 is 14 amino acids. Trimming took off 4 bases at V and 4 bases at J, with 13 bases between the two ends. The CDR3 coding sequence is TGCGCCAGCAGCCCCAGGGAAGGGAGCTATGGCTACACCTTC. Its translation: CASSPREGSYGYTF.

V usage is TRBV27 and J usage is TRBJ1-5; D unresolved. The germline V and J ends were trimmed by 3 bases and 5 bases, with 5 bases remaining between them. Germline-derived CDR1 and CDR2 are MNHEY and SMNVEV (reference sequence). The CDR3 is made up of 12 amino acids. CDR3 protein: CASSFQYQPQHF. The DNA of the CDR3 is TGTGCCAGCAGTTTCCAATATCAGCCCCAGCATTTT.

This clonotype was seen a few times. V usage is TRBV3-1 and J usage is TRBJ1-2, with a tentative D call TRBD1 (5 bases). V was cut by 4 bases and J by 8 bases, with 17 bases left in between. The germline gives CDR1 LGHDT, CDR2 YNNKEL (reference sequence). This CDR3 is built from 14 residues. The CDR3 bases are TGTGCCAGCAGCCCCATCGGGGGAGCAGTCGGCTACACCTTC. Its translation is CASSPIGGAVGYTF.

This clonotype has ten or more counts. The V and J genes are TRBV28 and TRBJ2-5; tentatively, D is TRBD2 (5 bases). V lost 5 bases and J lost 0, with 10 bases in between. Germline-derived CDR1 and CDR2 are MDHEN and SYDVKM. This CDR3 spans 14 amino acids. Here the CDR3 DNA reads TGTGCCAGCAGTCGAGGGTCCCACCAAGAGACCCAGTACTTC. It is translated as CASSRGSHQETQYF.

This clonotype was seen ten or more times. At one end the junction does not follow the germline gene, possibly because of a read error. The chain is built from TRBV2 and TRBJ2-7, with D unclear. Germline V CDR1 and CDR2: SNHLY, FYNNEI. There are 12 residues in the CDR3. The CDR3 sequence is CASSEDPVWQHF. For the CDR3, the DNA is TGTGCCAGCAGTGAAGATCCGGTTTGGCAGCACTTC.

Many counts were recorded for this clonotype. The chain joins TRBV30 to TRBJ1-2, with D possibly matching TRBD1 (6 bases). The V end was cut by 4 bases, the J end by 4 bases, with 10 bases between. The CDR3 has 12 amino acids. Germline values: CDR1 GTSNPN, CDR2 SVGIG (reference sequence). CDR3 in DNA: TGTGCCTGGACCGGACAGTCCTATGGCTACACCTTC. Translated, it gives CAWTGQSYGYTF.